These 26 T cell receptor beta chains came from one sample sequenced in a study of T cells in Graves' hyperthyroidism and ophthalmopathy. TCR beta CDR3 region amplification was performed from RNA transcripts. TCR CDR3 regions were first amplified by RT-PCR with HTBI primers. MiXCR, run by TCRdb on the multiplex PCR reads, gives a single entry per CDR3 protein. The table lists roughly 380,000 distinct CDR3 sequences, 19% of them singletons, with about 3.7% in the top ten. The specimen was blood. These receptors all stem from a woman aged 18-29 years with Graves' hyperthyroidism.

This clonotype was counted many times. The chain recombines TRBV6-1 with TRBJ1-5, with D maybe TRBD1 (5 bases). CDR3 length: 11 residues. Trimming took 8 bases from V and 9 from J, leaving 11 bases between them. Per the germline V gene, CDR1 is MNHNS and CDR2 is SASEGT. The CDR3 sequence is CASPGGRPQHF. The CDR3 DNA sequence: TGTGCCAGCCCCGGGGGACGGCCCCAGCATTTT.

This clonotype was detected many times. The rearrangement joins TRBV6-5 to TRBJ1-1; D ambiguous. Germline CDR1 MNHEY, CDR2 SVGAGI. Deletions cut 4 bases from V and 5 bases from J, with 14 bases between. CDR3 length equals 14 residues. CDR3 nucleotide sequence: TGTGCCAGCAGTTCCCCTCGGGGTTGGACTGAAGCTTTCTTT. This translates into CASSSPRGWTEAFF.

This clonotype occurred many times. V is TRBV5-5 and J is TRBJ1-5; unclear D gene. Germline values: CDR1 SGHKS, CDR2 YYEKEE (reference sequence). Trimming shortened V by 0 bases and J by 3 bases, and 10 bases separated the two germline ends. The CDR3 is 15 amino acids. The DNA for the CDR3 is TGTGCCAGCAGCTTGGGAGGACTCATCAATCAGCCCCAGCATTTT. It yields the protein CASSLGGLINQPQHF.

This clonotype came up many times. The gene calls are TRBV5-1 and TRBJ1-1, with 8 bases matching TRBD1. This CDR3 is built from 15 residues. Germline values: CDR1 SGHRS, CDR2 YFSETQ. With V trimmed by 5 bases and J by 5 bases, 11 bases remained unmatched. CDR3 loop: CASSLTGQGYTEAFF. CDR3 sequence (DNA): TGCGCCAGCAGTTTAACCGGACAGGGATATACTGAAGCTTTCTTT.

With respect to this clonotype: A read error may explain this, as a much larger clone is one base away. The chain links TRBV7-9 to TRBJ2-5; 8 bases map to TRBD1. This CDR3 contains 15 residues. The V gene's germline CDR1 is SEHNR and CDR2 FQNEAQ (reference sequence). The CDR3 DNA sequence: TGTGCCAGCAGCCCTTATGGACAGGGTGGAGAGACCAAGTACTTC. Protein product: CASSPYGQGGETKYF.

This clonotype occurred many times. The CDR3, as DNA: TGTGCCAGCAGCTTAAATCCCGTAATCGCCTACGAGCAGTACTTC. It encodes CASSLNPVIAYEQYF. The chain joins TRBV7-8 to TRBJ2-7; D call uncertain. The CDR3 totals 15 residues. The V gene's germline CDR1 is SGHVS and CDR2 FQNEAQ. V lost 2 bases and J lost 2, with 13 bases in between.

As regards this clonotype: A much larger clone differs by one base, so this may be a read error. The V gene is TRBV6-4, the J gene TRBJ2-5; D may be TRBD2 (6 bases). CDR1 and CDR2 from the germline V gene are MRHNA and SNTAGT. The CDR3 is made up of 15 amino acids. CDR3 nucleotide sequence: TGTGCCAGCAGTACGACCGGGACTCCGATAGAGACCCGGTACTTC. Its translation: CASSTTGTPIETRYF.

The sample holds many counts of this clonotype. The chain recombines TRBV6-1 with TRBJ2-7; the match to TRBD1 covers 9 bases. This CDR3 has 14 amino acids. Germline loops: CDR1 MNHNS, CDR2 SASEGT. The ends lost 6 bases at V and 2 bases at J; junction bases unmatched: 5. The CDR3 nucleotides read TGTGCCAGCAGGGGACAGGGAAAAGCCTACGAGCAGTACTTC. Amino acid sequence: CASRGQGKAYEQYF.

Many counts were recorded for this clonotype. The V gene is TRBV14, the J gene TRBJ2-2, with unresolved D. The CDR3 consists of 14 residues. V was trimmed by 3 bases and J by 4 bases, leaving 9 bases between them. The germline V gene has CDR1 SGHDN and CDR2 FVKESK. The CDR3 DNA reads TGTGCCAGCAGCCATCTGACGGGCACCGGGGAGCTGTTTTTT. This sequence encodes CASSHLTGTGELFF.

This clonotype was detected ten times or more. The V gene is TRBV20-1, the J gene TRBJ1-1; D is ambiguous. V was cut by 1 base and J by 0 bases, with 9 bases left in between. The germline CDR1 and CDR2 sequences are DFQATT and SNEGSKA (reference sequence). The CDR3 is 14 residues long. The CDR3 bases are TGCAGTGCTAGAGTCAGTACCATGAACACTGAAGCTTTCTTT. Its translation: CSARVSTMNTEAFF.

V usage is TRBV3-1 and J usage is TRBJ2-2; 10 bases map to TRBD1. Germline-derived CDR1 and CDR2 are LGHDT and YNNKEL (reference sequence). V was clipped by 0 bases and J by 2 bases; unmatched bases: 6. The CDR3 covers 18 residues. CDR3 protein: CASSQEVGTGVNTGELFF. The CDR3 DNA reads TGTGCCAGCAGCCAAGAGGTCGGGACAGGGGTCAACACCGGGGAGCTGTTTTTT.

Many counts were recorded for this clonotype. The J gene is TRBJ2-7, the V gene TRBV7-9; TRBD2 matches at 10 bases. The CDR3 is made up of 16 amino acids. V shed 4 bases and J 1 base; nucleotides not matched to a gene: 7. Per germline, CDR1 SEHNR and CDR2 FQNEAQ (reference sequence). The DNA for the CDR3 is TGTGCCAGCAGCTCGGCTGCTAGCGGGGGTTCCTACGAGCAGTACTTC. Its protein product is CASSSAASGGSYEQYF.

This clonotype appeared many times. The chain combines TRBV12-3 or TRBV12-4 with TRBJ1-2; D uncertain. V gave up 7 bases and J gave up 4 bases, with 13 bases separating them. This CDR3 has 13 amino acids. DNA for the CDR3: TGTGCCAGCACTACGGAATACCTCTATGGCTACACCTTC. It encodes CASTTEYLYGYTF.

At least ten counts were recorded for this clonotype. The chain is built from TRBV7-3 and TRBJ1-1; D remains ambiguous. V lost 2 bases and J lost 1, with 8 bases in between. The CDR3 spans 14 residues. CDR1 is SGHTA and CDR2 is FQGTGA in the germline V gene. As DNA, the CDR3 is TGTGCCAGCAGCTTAGACGGAGGGAACACTGAAGCTTTCTTT. This sequence encodes CASSLDGGNTEAFF.

Many counts were recorded for this clonotype. The V call is TRBV20-1, the J call TRBJ1-3; D not resolved. CDR3 size: 13 residues. Trimming pared 6 bases from V and 1 base from J, leaving 10 bases between. CDR1 DFQATT and CDR2 SNEGSKA come from the germline V gene (reference sequence). In DNA, the CDR3 is TGCAGTGCGAGCCCGGGATCTGGAAACACCATATATTTT. Protein: CSASPGSGNTIYF.

For this clonotype: A much larger clone differs from this one at a single base, so this may be a read error. The chain employs TRBV12-3 or TRBV12-4 and TRBJ1-1; TRBD1 matches at 8 bases. The CDR3 totals 15 residues. For the CDR3, the DNA is TGTGCCAGCACCCCCCCGGGACAGGAGAACACTGAAGCTTGCTTT. It yields the protein CASTPPGQENTEACF.

This clonotype was recorded a few times. The chain has TRBV7-3 and TRBJ2-6, with D unresolved. Germline V gives CDR1 SGHTA, CDR2 FQGTGA. The CDR3 is 16 amino acids. Trimming removed 3 bases at V and 0 bases at J, with 9 bases between. The CDR3: CASSFGPTSGANVLTF. The CDR3 coding sequence is TGTGCCAGCAGCTTCGGACCTACCTCTGGGGCCAACGTCCTGACTTTC.

The sample holds a few counts of this clonotype. The chain couples TRBV9 to TRBJ2-5; possible D gene TRBD2, 7 bases. CDR3 length: 15 amino acids. With 2 bases removed from V and 2 bases from J, the gap between germline ends came to 13 bases. Germline assignment: CDR1 SGDLS and CDR2 YYNGEE. CDR3 coding DNA: TGTGCCAGCAGCGTTGCGGGGGCCCGGCAAGAGACCCAGTACTTC. It translates to CASSVAGARQETQYF.

The J gene is TRBJ2-7, the V gene TRBV20-1; 14 bases line up with TRBD2. Losses at the gene ends were 4 bases for V and 6 bases for J; bases not matched to a gene: 8. The CDR3 spans 15 residues. CDR1 and CDR2 from the germline V gene are DFQATT and SNEGSKA (reference sequence). CDR3 in amino acids: CSAKTSGGAQGEQYF. The CDR3 region has the DNA TGCAGTGCTAAGACTAGCGGGGGGGCCCAGGGCGAGCAGTACTTC.

This clonotype was detected many times. CDR3 sequence reads: CASNRGTGSYEQYF. The CDR3 region has the DNA TGTGCCAGCAACAGGGGGACAGGGTCCTACGAGCAGTACTTC. V usage is TRBV6-5 and J usage is TRBJ2-7; 9 bases align to TRBD1. The CDR3 runs to 14 residues. V shed 7 bases, J shed 1 base, and the junction held 5 bases outside the gene matches. The germline V gene encodes CDR1 MNHEY and CDR2 SVGAGI.

The gene calls are TRBV10-3 and TRBJ2-5, with D perhaps matching TRBD2 (6 bases). The CDR3 runs 15 residues. Trimming stripped 2 bases from V and 3 bases from J, with 13 bases between. CDR1 and CDR2 (germline): ENHRY, SYGVKD. The CDR3 DNA is TGTGCCATCAGTGAGAGCGGAGGGGTGAAAGAGACCCAGTACTTC. Its protein product is CAISESGGVKETQYF.

This clonotype has ten or more counts. V usage is TRBV6-5 and J usage is TRBJ2-7; 9 bases align to TRBD2. The CDR3 is made up of 14 amino acids. CDR1 is MNHEY, CDR2 SVGAGI, per germline. V lost 7 bases, J lost 0 bases, and 4 bases stayed unmatched. CDR3 region: CASIRLADSYEQYF. As DNA, the CDR3 is TGTGCCAGCATCCGACTAGCGGACTCCTACGAGCAGTACTTC.

A word on this clonotype: It may be a read error: a sequence one base away is much more abundant. The V call is TRBV20-1, the J call TRBJ2-2, with D uncertain. The CDR3 is made up of 13 amino acids. V lost 2 bases, J lost 6 bases, and 10 bases lay in between. Looked up from germline, CDR1 is DFQATT and CDR2 is SNEGSKA (reference sequence). For the CDR3, the DNA is TGCAGTGCTAGAAGGGCCAACGCCGGGGAGCTGTTTTTT. This encodes CSARRANAGELFF.

This clonotype was observed at least ten times. This chain uses TRBV6-2 or TRBV6-3 with TRBJ2-5; D ambiguous. Per germline, CDR1 MNHEY and CDR2 SVGEGT. The CDR3 extends over 14 amino acids. Deletions cut 4 bases from V and 2 bases from J, with 11 bases between. CDR3 sequence reads: CASSFSDTQETQYF. CDR3 DNA: TGTGCCAGCAGTTTCTCAGACACACAAGAGACCCAGTACTTC.

The V call is TRBV20-1, the J call TRBJ2-7; D remains ambiguous. The CDR3 totals 14 residues. The V and J ends lost 0 bases and 0 bases respectively, with 9 bases between them. Looked up from germline, CDR1 is DFQATT and CDR2 is SNEGSKA (reference sequence). The CDR3 loop reads CSARDVGRSYEQYF. In nucleotides, the CDR3 is TGCAGTGCTAGAGATGTAGGTCGCTCCTACGAGCAGTACTTC.

This chain uses TRBV6-1 with TRBJ2-7; 9 bases align to TRBD1. V lost 6 bases, J lost 5 bases, and 8 bases stayed unmatched. Looked up from germline, CDR1 is MNHNS and CDR2 is SASEGT. CDR3 length equals 14 residues. CDR3 sequence: CASSPWGDRDEQYF. The CDR3 DNA is TGTGCCAGCAGCCCCTGGGGGGACAGGGACGAGCAGTACTTC.